The clone carrying this TCR beta chain was recorded at least ten times. These data originate in a study of T-cell reconstitution after alpha-beta-depleted transplantation in children. The CDR3 sequence is 13 residues long. CDR1 and CDR2 from the germline V gene are SQVTM and ANQGSEA. The J segment lost 6 bases and the V segment lost 3 bases, leaving 7 bases of the junction unmatched. Unique molecular identifiers were built into the TCRbeta library. TCRdb reanalysed the PCR reads using MiXCR and keeps one entry per CDR3 protein. The table records some 290,000 distinct CDR3 sequences, about 10% of them present only once.

Sequencing used PBMCs from the stem cell graft donor, obtained from the stem cell graft. This chain uses TRBV29-1 with TRBJ1-1, with 7 bases identical to TRBD1. The TCR originated in a human donor who donated a stem cell graft to a child with SCID. DNA of the CDR3: TGCAGCGTTGATAAGCAGGGGGGTGCTGAAGCTTTCTTT. This sequence encodes CSVDKQGGAEAFF.